The clone carrying this T cell receptor (beta chain) was seen more than once but under ten times. The antigen is not known. This record belongs to a study of CD8 T cells in ankylosing spondylitis. The CDR3 consists of 16 residues. Germline CDR1 and CDR2: LGHNA and YNFKEQ. V lost 1 base and J lost 8, with 17 bases in between. Study-wide results and limits: Certain motif variants had earlier been reported in reactive arthritis synovial fluid and blood. A TCR beta motif of eight highly homologous variants appeared characteristic of ankylosing spondylitis blood.

Quantitative 5'-RACE with molecular barcodes produced the TCR beta libraries. TCRdb reprocessed the 5' RACE reads with MiXCR, giving one entry per CDR3 protein. The table records around 770,000 distinct CDR3 sequences, 12% of them present only once. This receptor was identified in a male donor with ankylosing spondylitis. The sequenced sample consisted of blood, either unsorted or a sorted T cell fraction (not recorded which). V and J are TRBV4-2 and TRBJ1-4; maybe TRBD1 (5 bases). The CDR3 reads CASSQAVAGDEEKLFF. The CDR3 DNA sequence: TGTGCCAGCAGCCAAGCTGTGGCCGGGGACGAGGAAAAACTGTTTTTT.